Listed below are T cell receptor beta chains from one sample, sequenced in a study of T cell responses to AZD1222 COVID-19 vaccine. Here immunoSEQ multiplex PCR was the method, and the copy in TCRdb shows in-frame clones only, minus some. This table has approximately 110,000 clones, less than 90% appearing once. The sequencing used peripheral blood, collected on day 0 of AZD1222 vaccination. The receptors were sampled from an adult in good health. CDR3s include the opening cysteine and the closing phenylalanine or tryptophan. A D gene is named only where the DNA matches it firmly. Clone size is shown for a subset of rows, as once, few, many or a class of expanded clone.

>TRBJ2-3|TRBV10-2|TRBD2|-
TGCGCCAGCAGTGAGTACGCGGCTAGCGGGGCCGTGGATACGCAGTATTTT
CASSEYAASGAVDTQYF
>TRBJ2-1|TRBV6-5|TRBD1|-
TGTGCCAGCAGTCGGACAGGCCCCGCGTACAATGAGCAGTTCTTC
CASSRTGPAYNEQFF
>TRBJ1-2|TRBV18|-|few
TGTGCCAGCTCACCACCGGTCGGCGGATTTAACTATGGCTACACCTTC
CASSPPVGGFNYGYTF
>TRBJ2-7|TRBV10-3|-|-
TGTGCCATCAGTGGGACCTACGAGCAGTACTTC
CAISGTYEQYF
>TRBJ1-5|TRBV9|-|-
TGTGCCAGCAGCGTAGCAGGGAGCCAGCCCCAGCATTTT
CASSVAGSQPQHF
>TRBJ2-1|TRBV13|TRBD2|-
TGTGCCAGTTTACTTGTAGCGGGAAGTTCCTACAATGAGCAGTTCTTC
CASLLVAGSSYNEQFF
>TRBJ2-7|TRBV2|-|-
TGTGCCAGCAGTGAATACAGAGGCCCCTACGAGCAGTACTTC
CASSEYRGPYEQYF
>TRBJ2-1|TRBV5-1|-|-
TGCGCCAGCAGCTTGTGGCTAGCTGGGCTTACATCTCGCTCCTACAATGAGCAGTTCTTC
CASSLWLAGLTSRSYNEQFF
>TRBJ2-7|TRBV3-1/TRBV3-2|TRBD1|-
TGTGCCAGCAGCCCGGACAGGGGCCCCTACGAGCAGTACTTC
CASSPDRGPYEQYF
>TRBJ1-2|TRBV7-9|-|-
TGTGCCAGCAGCTTACTAGGGCCCGTGGATGGCTACACCTTC
CASSLLGPVDGYTF
>TRBJ2-7|TRBV19|TRBD2|-
TGTGCCAGTAGCCGTCATGGGACTAGCGGGAGGTACGAGCAGTACTTC
CASSRHGTSGRYEQYF
>TRBJ1-5|TRBV10-3|-|-
TGTGCCATCAGTGGGGGGCAGAATCAGCCCCAGCATTTT
CAISGGQNQPQHF
>TRBJ2-3|TRBV13|-|many
TGTGCCAGCAGCTTAGCCTCGCGGAATACGCAGTATTTT
CASSLASRNTQYF
>TRBJ1-3|TRBV4-3|-|-
TGCGCCAGCAGCCAAGATCCTCAGGATTCCTCTGGAAACACCATATATTTT
CASSQDPQDSSGNTIYF
>TRBJ2-7|TRBV6-4|TRBD2|-
TGTGCCAGCAGTGACCGGGAGGCCGAGCAGTACTTC
CASSDREAEQYF
>TRBJ2-7|TRBV11-2|TRBD1|-
TGTGCCAGCAGCCTCGGACAGGTCCCCTTCTACGAGCAGTACTTC
CASSLGQVPFYEQYF
>TRBJ1-4|TRBV18|TRBD1|-
TGTGCCAGCTCAGGGACAGGGAGAAATGAAAAACTGTTTTTT
CASSGTGRNEKLFF
>TRBJ2-7|TRBV12-3/TRBV12-4|-|-
TGTGCCAGCAGTTTGGGGCAGACCTACGAGCAGTACTTC
CASSLGQTYEQYF
>TRBJ2-1|TRBV19|TRBD2|-
TGTGCCAGTAGTATTAGCGGGAGTCTGATGAATGAGCAGTTCTTC
CASSISGSLMNEQFF
>TRBJ2-2|TRBV28|-|-
TGTGCCAGCAGTTTTAGTTTCCCACGCGGGGAGCTGTTTTTT
CASSFSFPRGELFF
>TRBJ1-2|TRBV5-6|-|-
TGTGCCAGCAGCTTGGGACAGGCCAACTATGGCTACACCTTC
CASSLGQANYGYTF
>TRBJ1-5|TRBV21-1|-|-
TGTGCCAGCAGCAACCCCCGGGACAGGGGTGGCAATCAGCCCCAGCATTTT
CASSNPRDRGGNQPQHF
>TRBJ2-7|TRBV7-9|-|-
TGTGCCAGCAGCTTAGCGGGCGAAAGCGAGCAGTACTTC
CASSLAGESEQYF
>TRBJ1-1|TRBV5-1|TRBD1|-
TGCGCCAGCAGCCGGACAGGAATGAACACTGAAGCTTTCTTT
CASSRTGMNTEAFF
>TRBJ2-1|TRBV11-2|TRBD2|-
TGTGCCAGCAGCTTAGGACTAGCGGGGCCATACAATGAGCAGTTCTTC
CASSLGLAGPYNEQFF
>TRBJ1-5|TRBV28|TRBD1|once
TGTGCCAGCAGTCCAGGACAGGCCAGGAAGCCCCAGCATTTT
CASSPGQARKPQHF
>TRBJ1-2|TRBV13|-|-
TGTGCCAGCAGTAGGGGGACCTATGGCTACACCTTC
CASSRGTYGYTF
>TRBJ1-1|TRBV2|-|-
TGTGCCAGCAGTGAAGCGCTTAACACTGAAGCTTTCTTT
CASSEALNTEAFF
>TRBJ2-1|TRBV20-1|-|-
TGCAGTGAGGCGACAGGCGGTGAGCAGTTCTTC
CSEATGGEQFF
>TRBJ2-2|TRBV19|TRBD1|few
TGTGCCAGTAGATGGGGTACAGGGGAACGGAACACCGGGGAGCTGTTTTTT
CASRWGTGERNTGELFF
>TRBJ2-6|TRBV9|TRBD1|-
TGTGCCAGCAGCGTCCCGGGACAGGGAACATCTGGGGCCAACGTCCTGACTTTC
CASSVPGQGTSGANVLTF
>TRBJ2-7|TRBV27|-|-
TGTGCCAGCTCCGGCCTCAGAGTGCCCGAGCAGTACTTC
CASSGLRVPEQYF
>TRBJ1-1|TRBV6-6|TRBD1|-
TGTGCCAGCAGCAGGGGGGAAATGAACACTGAAGCTTTCTTT
CASSRGEMNTEAFF
>TRBJ1-5|TRBV10-3|-|-
TGTGCCATCAGTGAGCGGCAGGGGAATCAGCCCCAGCATTTT
CAISERQGNQPQHF
>TRBJ1-2|TRBV11-1|TRBD1|once
TGTGCCAGCAGCCGTGCCGGGACAGGAAACAACTATGGCTACACCTTC
CASSRAGTGNNYGYTF
>TRBJ2-5|TRBV18|TRBD1|-
TGTGCCAGCTCACCGTCAGGGGGAGAGACCCAGTACTTC
CASSPSGGETQYF
>TRBJ1-4|TRBV5-5|TRBD1|-
TGTGCCAGCACCCCGACAGGGGGCTGGGAAAAACTGTTTTTT
CASTPTGGWEKLFF
>TRBJ1-1|TRBV6-5|-|-
TGTGCCAGCAGTTACAGGGGTGCGAACACTGAAGCTTTCTTT
CASSYRGANTEAFF
>TRBJ2-1|TRBV7-9|-|-
TGTGCCAGCAGCTTAGCCAGCAATGAGCAGTTCTTC
CASSLASNEQFF
>TRBJ1-2|TRBV19|-|-
TGTGCCAGTAAACCGCTATCGACGACACGCGCCTTTGGCTACACCTTC
CASKPLSTTRAFGYTF
>TRBJ1-2|TRBV9|TRBD1|-
TGTGCCAGCAGCGTAGAGGCAGGGGGCATCTATGGCTACACCTTC
CASSVEAGGIYGYTF
>TRBJ2-7|TRBV5-4|TRBD2|-
TGTGCCAGCAGCCAAGGAGGTCTAGCGGGGGGGCGAGAGCAGTACTTC
CASSQGGLAGGREQYF
>TRBJ2-1|TRBV7-9|-|-
TGTGCCAGCAGCTTCGGGGTAAGCTCCTACAATGAGCAGTTCTTC
CASSFGVSSYNEQFF
>TRBJ1-1|TRBV7-7|-|-
TGTGCTAGCAGCTTATCACAGGGAGCTGAAGCTTTCTTT
CASSLSQGAEAFF
>TRBJ1-2|TRBV5-1|TRBD1|-
TGCGCCAGCAGCCCGAGTCCCGGGACAGGGGTAAACAGCTATGGCTACACCTTC
CASSPSPGTGVNSYGYTF
>TRBJ2-5|TRBV7-2|-|-
TGTGCCAGCAGCCCCGGGGTAGAAGAGACCCAGTACTTC
CASSPGVEETQYF
>TRBJ1-1|TRBV7-9|-|-
TGTGCCAGCAGCGCCACTGAAGCTTTCTTT
CASSATEAFF
>TRBJ2-1|TRBV5-4|TRBD1|-
TGTGCCAGCAGCTTCTTGCCGACAGGGTTAGAGCAGTTCTTC
CASSFLPTGLEQFF
>TRBJ2-3|TRBV19|-|-
TGTGCCAGTAGTGGGAGTCCCGGGACATGGCCAGATACGCAGTATTTT
CASSGSPGTWPDTQYF
>TRBJ1-3|TRBV5-1|-|-
TGCGCCAGCAGCTTGGGGGGACCGACCTCTGGAAACACCATATATTTT
CASSLGGPTSGNTIYF
>TRBJ2-7|TRBV4-1|TRBD1|once
TGCGCCAGCAGCCAAGGGGACAGGGCGGGAGTGGGAGAGCAGTACTTC
CASSQGDRAGVGEQYF
>TRBJ2-6|TRBV29-1|TRBD1|-
TGCAGCGTTCCCTCCCTGACAGGGAGTCGAGGGTCTGGGGCCAACGTCCTGACTTTC
CSVPSLTGSRGSGANVLTF
>TRBJ1-5|TRBV5-3|-|-
TGTGCCAGAAGCTTAAGTGTCGGGGACCACGTACAGCCCCAGCATTTT
CARSLSVGDHVQPQHF
>TRBJ1-5|TRBV28|-|once
TGTGCCAGCAGGCGGGTCCGGGACTCCTATCAGCCCCAGCATTTT
CASRRVRDSYQPQHF
>TRBJ2-7|TRBV6-6|-|-
TGTGCCAGCAGCCACTCTAGGGCTCTTTCCTACGAGCAGTACTTC
CASSHSRALSYEQYF
>TRBJ1-2|TRBV28|-|-
TGTGCCAGCAGTCCCGGACAGAGCTATGGCTACACCTTC
CASSPGQSYGYTF
>TRBJ2-1|TRBV18|TRBD1|-
TGTGCCAGCTCAAGGGACAGGTCCGATGAGCAGTTCTTC
CASSRDRSDEQFF
>TRBJ2-3|TRBV19|TRBD2|-
TGTGCCAGTAGTATGGCCCGGACTAGCGGGCCAGATACGCAGTATTTT
CASSMARTSGPDTQYF
>TRBJ2-3|TRBV18|TRBD2|-
TGTGCCAGCTCATCGAGCGGGGCGACAGATACGCAGTATTTT
CASSSSGATDTQYF
>TRBJ2-3|TRBV9|TRBD1|-
TGTGCCAGCAGCGGTAGGGGGACAGGGGGAGATACGCAGTATTTT
CASSGRGTGGDTQYF